These 17 T cell receptor beta chains share one sample of origin, sequenced in a study of T cell responses to AZD1222 COVID-19 vaccine. Assay: immunoSEQ multiplex PCR; the TCRdb copy retains only in-frame clones and omits some. The table includes 130,000 or so clones, 70% to 90% detected once. Here the sequenced sample was peripheral blood, taken on day 0 of AZD1222 vaccination. These receptors all stem from an adult in good health.

This clone was counted between two and nine times. This chain connects TRBV6-5 to TRBJ1-2; 7 nucleotides line up with TRBD1. Trimming took 11 bases from V and 8 from J; bases not matched to a gene: 11. Germline CDR1 MNHEY, CDR2 SVGAGI. The CDR3 totals 12 residues. CDR3 coding DNA: TGTGCCGTTCCTCGACAGGGCTGGGGCTACACCTTC. This sequence encodes CAVPRQGWGYTF.

The chain is built from TRBV12-3 or TRBV12-4 and TRBJ1-3; D not certain. The CDR3 loop spans 10 amino acids. The CDR3 spells CATYRNTIYF. CDR3 bases: TGTGCGACTTATAGAAACACCATATATTTT.

The gene calls are TRBV7-2 and TRBJ2-2; D is perhaps TRBD2 (6 bases). This CDR3 has 15 residues. Per germline, CDR1 SGHTA and CDR2 FQGNSA. V was cut by 1 base and J by 4 bases, with 10 bases left in between. The CDR3 DNA follows: TGTGCCAGCAGCTTAGGGTTGGGGGGCACCGGGGAGCTGTTTTTT. The encoded protein is CASSLGLGGTGELFF.

The V and J genes are TRBV7-8 and TRBJ1-3; TRBD1 is a possible D gene (6 bases). Germline V gene sequence: CDR1 SGHVS, CDR2 FQNEAQ. The V end was cut by 7 bases, the J end by 4 bases, with 17 bases between. The CDR3 consists of 15 residues. The CDR3 DNA is TGTGCCAGCAACTGGGGAACAGGGACGGGAAACACCATATATTTT. Amino acid sequence: CASNWGTGTGNTIYF.

The V and J genes are TRBV27 and TRBJ1-1; 7 bases are a match to TRBD1. With 3 bases clipped from V and 8 bases from J, the junction kept 6 bases outside the gene matches. Germline V gives CDR1 MNHEY, CDR2 SMNVEV (reference sequence). The CDR3 runs to 13 residues. The CDR3 loop is CASSFTGVGEAFF. The CDR3 nucleotides are TGTGCCAGCAGTTTCACAGGGGTAGGCGAAGCTTTCTTT.

The J gene is TRBJ2-3, the V gene TRBV6-2 or TRBV6-3; 7 positions agree with TRBD1. This CDR3 is built from 14 residues. J lost 2 bases, V lost 2 bases, and 1 base had no gene match. Germline V CDR1 and CDR2: MNHEY, SVGEGT. The CDR3 is CASSYGTDTDTQYF. As DNA, the CDR3 is TGTGCCAGCAGTTACGGGACAGACACAGATACGCAGTATTTT.

The chain joins TRBV12-3 or TRBV12-4 to TRBJ2-2, with D perhaps TRBD2 (7 bases). This CDR3 comprises 13 residues. V gave up 7 bases and J gave up 5 bases, with 11 bases separating them. CDR3 sequence: CASTGGQTGELFF. CDR3 in DNA: TGTGCCAGCACCGGGGGGCAAACCGGGGAGCTGTTTTTT.

Comment on this clone: At one boundary the junction diverges from the germline segment, which might be a read error. This same CDR3 is encoded by further DNA sequences in the sample. This sequence joins TRBV7-8 and TRBJ2-7; TRBD1 might be the D (6 bases). CDR3 length: 13 residues. Germline V gene lookup returns CDR1 SGHVS and CDR2 FQNEAQ. This CDR3 reads CASSSGESRQQYF. As DNA, the CDR3 is TGCGCCAGCAGCTCAGGGGAGAGCCGGCAGCAGTACTTC.

The V call is TRBV4-3, the J call TRBJ1-1, with 8 bases lining up with TRBD1. The CDR3 has 15 residues. V lost 1 base to trimming and J lost 4 bases; unmatched junction nucleotides: 5. The V gene's germline CDR1 is LGHNA and CDR2 YSLEER. The CDR3 coding sequence is TGCGCCAGCAGCCAAGTAGTGCAGGGGGCCACTGAAGCTTTCTTT. This translates into CASSQVVQGATEAFF.

With regard to this clone: The sample contains more than one DNA sequence encoding this CDR3. CDR3 DNA sequence: TGTGCCAGCAGCCGACAGGGTTACGAGCAGTACTTC. Translated, it gives CASSRQGYEQYF. The J gene is TRBJ2-7, the V gene TRBV7-8; TRBD1 agrees at 7 bases. The length of the CDR3 is 12 residues. The J segment lost 4 bases and the V segment lost 5 bases, leaving 2 bases of the junction unmatched. Germline values: CDR1 SGHVS, CDR2 FQNEAQ.

The chain couples TRBV7-9 to TRBJ1-4, with D possibly being TRBD1 (5 bases). This CDR3 is 17 amino acids long. Germline V gives CDR1 SEHNR, CDR2 FQNEAQ (reference sequence). With 1 base removed from V and 8 bases from J, the gap between germline ends came to 20 bases. DNA of the CDR3: TGTGCCAGCAGCTTAGAGCTCCGACAGCTCGACGACGAAAAACTGTTTTTT. It yields the protein CASSLELRQLDDEKLFF. Combining the CDR3 with reference TRBV7-9 and TRBJ1-4 gives the whole variable domain DTGVSQNPRHKITKRGQNVTFRCDPISEHNRLYWYRQTLGQGPEFLTYFQNEAQLEKSRLLSDRFSAERPKGSFSTLEIQRTEQGDSAMYLCASSLELRQLDDEKLFFGSGTQLSVL.

This clone was observed a single time. The J gene is TRBJ2-1, the V gene TRBV5-4; tentative D call: TRBD2 (6 bases). The germline V and J ends were trimmed by 2 bases and 4 bases, with 16 bases remaining between them. This CDR3 contains 16 residues. CDR1 and CDR2 (germline): SGHNT, YYREEE (reference sequence). The CDR3 loop is CASSFGGGEAYNEQFF. The CDR3 DNA sequence: TGTGCCAGCAGCTTTGGTGGCGGGGAGGCTTACAATGAGCAGTTCTTC.

The chain links TRBV4-3 to TRBJ1-3; D is undetermined. Germline V gene sequence: CDR1 LGHNA, CDR2 YSLEER. There are 15 residues in the CDR3. V was clipped by 2 bases and J by 1 base, with 9 bases between them. DNA for the CDR3: TGCGCCAGCAGCCAATCACAAAGTTCTGGAAACACCATATATTTT. This encodes CASSQSQSSGNTIYF.

The V gene is TRBV18, the J gene TRBJ1-5; 8 nucleotides match TRBD1. CDR3 length: 14 residues. In germline, CDR1 is KGHSH, CDR2 LQKENI. Trimming removed 3 bases from V and 5 bases from J; junction bases left unmatched: 3. The chain's CDR3 is CASSPQGADQPQHF. For the CDR3, the DNA is TGTGCCAGCTCACCGCAGGGGGCGGATCAGCCCCAGCATTTT.

This clone occurred once. The genes are TRBV12-3 or TRBV12-4 and TRBJ2-5; D unresolved. Trimming left V 5 bases short and J 4 bases short, with 11 bases between. The CDR3 has 13 amino acids. The CDR3 DNA is TGTGCCAGCAGTACAAGGGTCCCAGAGACCCAGTACTTC. Encoded protein: CASSTRVPETQYF.

DNA for the CDR3: TGTGCCACCAGGGACGGTTCAGGAGAAAAACTGTTTTTT. As protein: CATRDGSGEKLFF. The V gene is TRBV15, the J gene TRBJ1-4; D unresolved. This CDR3 contains 13 residues. V was clipped by 6 bases and J by 8 bases, with 13 bases between them. Germline CDR1 LNHNV, CDR2 YYDKDF (reference sequence).

The rearrangement uses TRBV7-9 and TRBJ1-2; no clear D gene. V was pared by 5 bases and J by 2 bases, with 12 bases between. Germline values: CDR1 SEHNR, CDR2 FQNEAQ (reference sequence). The CDR3 has 14 residues. For the CDR3, the DNA is TGTGCCAGCAGCCAAAGGGCAGACAACTATGGCTACACCTTC. Its translation: CASSQRADNYGYTF.